One and the same sample provided the 14 T cell receptor beta chains below, sequenced in a study of cytomegalovirus exposure and HLA in healthy donors. Assay: immunoSEQ multiplex PCR; the TCRdb copy retains only in-frame clones and omits some. The table has roughly 330,000 clones, roughly 90% seen once. Sequenced sample: PBMCs. The receptors were sampled from a young woman in good health and CMV-seropositive.

The table lists this clone with a count of one. The chain recombines TRBV2 with TRBJ1-5; D call uncertain. V was pared by 2 bases and J by 2 bases, with 4 bases between. CDR3 length: 13 residues. Germline V gene lookup returns CDR1 SNHLY and CDR2 FYNNEI. The CDR3 spells CASSESGNQPQHF. As DNA, the CDR3 is TGTGCCAGCAGTGAAAGCGGCAATCAGCCCCAGCATTTT.

J is TRBJ1-4 and V is TRBV2; 9 bases fit TRBD1. The ends lost 4 bases at V and 5 bases at J; junction bases unmatched: 11. From germline, CDR1 is SNHLY and CDR2 FYNNEI. This CDR3 spans 17 amino acids. The CDR3: CASSVNARDRANEKLFF. CDR3 DNA: TGTGCCAGCAGTGTTAATGCCCGGGACAGGGCGAATGAAAAACTGTTTTTT.

V and J are TRBV6-5 and TRBJ2-1; the D gene is possibly TRBD2 (6 bases). Germline CDR1 is MNHEY and CDR2 is SVGAGI. The CDR3 is made up of 15 amino acids. With 2 bases removed from V and 2 bases from J, the gap between germline ends came to 10 bases. The CDR3 loop reads CASSYVTSAYNEQFF. The CDR3 nucleotides read TGTGCCAGCAGTTACGTGACTAGTGCCTACAATGAGCAGTTCTTC.

The chain links TRBV6-5 to TRBJ2-3; the D gene is possibly TRBD1 (5 bases). Germline CDR1 and CDR2: MNHEY and SVGAGI. Trimming pared 6 bases from V and 0 bases from J, leaving 13 bases between. CDR3 size: 15 residues. The DNA of the CDR3 is TGTGCCAGCAGGCGAAGGGGAATTAGCACAGATACGCAGTATTTT. Amino acid sequence: CASRRRGISTDTQYF.

The chain couples TRBV6-1 to TRBJ1-4; possibly TRBD1 for D (5 bases). The CDR3 loop spans 14 amino acids. Trimming cost V 7 bases and J 0 bases, with 9 bases left between them. Germline loops: CDR1 MNHNS, CDR2 SASEGT. CDR3 amino acids: CASKRGPTNEKLFF. CDR3 nucleotide sequence: TGTGCCAGCAAGAGGGGACCAACTAATGAAAAACTGTTTTTT.

This chain links TRBV6-5 with TRBJ2-5; D is uncertain. Germline V lookup: CDR1 MNHEY, CDR2 SVGAGI. Trimming took off 2 bases at V and 5 bases at J, with 6 bases between the two ends. The CDR3 length is 12 residues. The DNA for the CDR3 is TGTGCCAGCAGTTACGGAAAGGAGACCCAGTACTTC. Its translation is CASSYGKETQYF.

This clone was seen a few times. The chain recombines TRBV6-5 with TRBJ1-2, with D unclear. V lost 8 bases to trimming and J lost 6 bases, with 10 bases between them. Germline CDR1 MNHEY, CDR2 SVGAGI. The CDR3 extends over 11 amino acids. The CDR3 is CASRNSDGYTF. The CDR3 DNA reads as TGTGCCAGCCGGAATAGCGATGGCTACACCTTC.

This clone was counted between two and nine times. This chain joins TRBV28 and TRBJ1-1, with D tentatively TRBD1 (6 bases). Trimming took off 8 bases at V and 2 bases at J, with 9 bases between the two ends. Germline V gene data show CDR1 as MDHEN and CDR2 as SYDVKM. The CDR3 has 12 amino acids. In DNA form, the CDR3 reads TGTGCCAGCCGGACAGTAAACACTGAAGCTTTCTTT. This translates into CASRTVNTEAFF.

CDR3 sequence reads: CASSLVGGINTGELFF. Written as DNA, the CDR3 is TGTGCCAGCAGCTTAGTGGGGGGAATCAACACCGGGGAGCTGTTTTTT. This chain links TRBV13 with TRBJ2-2; TRBD2 might be the D (6 bases). Germline CDR1 reads PRHDT; CDR2 reads FYEKMQ (reference sequence). The CDR3 sequence is 16 residues long. The V and J ends lost 1 base and 2 bases respectively, with 11 bases between them.

This sequence joins TRBV4-3 and TRBJ2-7, with D possibly TRBD1 on 6 matching bases. The V gene's germline CDR1 is LGHNA and CDR2 YSLEER. V was trimmed by 0 bases and J by 5 bases, leaving 20 bases between them. CDR3 length equals 17 residues. The DNA for the CDR3 is TGCGCCAGCAGCCAAGATTTAAGCCGGGACAACCTCCACGAGCAGTACTTC. This gives the protein CASSQDLSRDNLHEQYF.

This clone was seen more than once but under ten times. The rearrangement joins TRBV18 to TRBJ1-6; a weak D match, TRBD1 (6 bases). CDR1 and CDR2 (germline): KGHSH, LQKENI. CDR3 size: 14 residues. Trimming left V 2 bases short and J 10 bases short, with 12 bases between. The CDR3 region is CASSPARGGSPLHF. CDR3 bases: TGTGCCAGCTCACCAGCCAGGGGAGGATCACCCCTCCACTTT.

This chain connects TRBV5-1 to TRBJ2-6; 10 nucleotides align to TRBD1. Germline loops: CDR1 SGHRS, CDR2 YFSETQ. CDR3 length equals 18 residues. Germline trimming cut 4 bases from V and 0 bases from J; bases unmatched to any gene: 7. In DNA form, the CDR3 reads TGCGCCAGCAGCCAGGACAGGGGGAGTTACTCTGGGGCCAACGTCCTGACTTTC. This encodes CASSQDRGSYSGANVLTF.

The V and J genes are TRBV28 and TRBJ2-1; TRBD2 might be the D (7 bases). Trimming shortened V by 3 bases and J by 3 bases, and 21 bases separated the two germline ends. The V gene's germline CDR1 is MDHEN and CDR2 SYDVKM. This CDR3 has 18 amino acids. The CDR3 coding sequence is TGTGCCAGCAGTTTCCCCGCGCAGGGGACTACCGACTACAATGAGCAGTTCTTC. Amino acids: CASSFPAQGTTDYNEQFF.

This rearrangement joins TRBV2 to TRBJ2-7; 7 bases agree with TRBD2. The CDR3 extends over 13 amino acids. CDR1 and CDR2 (germline): SNHLY, FYNNEI. The trim removed 8 bases at V and 7 bases at J, leaving 11 bases unmatched. In DNA, the CDR3 is TGTGCCAGCGCGTCGGGGGGATCGCGGGAGCAGTACTTC. This sequence encodes CASASGGSREQYF.